This T cell receptor beta chain was captured in a study of cytomegalovirus exposure and HLA in healthy donors. Germline CDR1 reads MDHEN; CDR2 reads SYDVKM. Trimming took 9 bases from V and 2 from J, leaving 11 bases between them. The CDR3 totals 13 residues. PCR used 60 Vbeta primers and 13 Jbeta primers. Here immunoSEQ multiplex PCR was the method, and the copy in TCRdb shows in-frame clones only, minus some. The profile shows around 80,000 clones, approximately 69% of them singletons. This clone was recorded a few times. This receptor was obtained from a man in his forties or fifties in good health and CMV-seropositive. Specimen: PBMCs. This chain links TRBV28 with TRBJ2-1, with a possible D match to TRBD2 (5 bases). CDR3 in amino acids: CASTTGTYNEQFF. The CDR3 region has the DNA TGTGCCAGTACCACCGGGACCTACAATGAGCAGTTCTTC.